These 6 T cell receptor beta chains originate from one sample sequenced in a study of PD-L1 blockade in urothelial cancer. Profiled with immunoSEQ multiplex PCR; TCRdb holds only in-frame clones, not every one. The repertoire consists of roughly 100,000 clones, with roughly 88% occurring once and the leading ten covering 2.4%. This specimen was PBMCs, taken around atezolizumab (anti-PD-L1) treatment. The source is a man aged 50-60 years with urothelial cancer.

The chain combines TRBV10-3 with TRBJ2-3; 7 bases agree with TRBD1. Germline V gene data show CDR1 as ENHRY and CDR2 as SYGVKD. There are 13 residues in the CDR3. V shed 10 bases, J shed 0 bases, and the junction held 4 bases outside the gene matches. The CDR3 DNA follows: TGTGCCACCCGGGACAGTAGCACAGATACGCAGTATTTT. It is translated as CATRDSSTDTQYF.

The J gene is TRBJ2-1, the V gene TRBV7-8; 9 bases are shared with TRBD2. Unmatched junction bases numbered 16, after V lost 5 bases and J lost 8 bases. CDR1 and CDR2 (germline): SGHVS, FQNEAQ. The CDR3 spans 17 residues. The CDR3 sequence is CASSGGAGGKFLDEQFF. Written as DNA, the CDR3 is TGTGCCAGCAGCGGTGGGGCGGGAGGGAAGTTCCTTGATGAGCAGTTCTTC.

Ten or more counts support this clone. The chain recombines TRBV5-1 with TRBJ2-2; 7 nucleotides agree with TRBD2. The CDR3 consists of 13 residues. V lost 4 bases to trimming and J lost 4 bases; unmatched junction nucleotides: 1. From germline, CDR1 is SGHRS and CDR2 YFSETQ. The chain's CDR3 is CASSPSGTGELFF. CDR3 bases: TGCGCCAGCAGCCCTAGCGGCACCGGGGAGCTGTTTTTT. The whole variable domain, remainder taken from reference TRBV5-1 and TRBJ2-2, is KAGVTQTPRYLIKTRGQQVTLSCSPISGHRSVSWYQQTPGQGLQFLFEYFSETQRNKGNFPGRFSGRQFSNSRSEMNVSTLELGDSALYLCASSPSGTGELFFGEGSRLTVL.

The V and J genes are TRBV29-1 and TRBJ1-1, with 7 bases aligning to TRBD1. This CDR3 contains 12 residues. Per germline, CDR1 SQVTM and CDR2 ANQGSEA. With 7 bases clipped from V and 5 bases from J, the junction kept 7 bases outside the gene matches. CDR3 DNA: TGCAGCGCCGCCCCAGGGGGAACTGAAGCTTTCTTT. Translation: CSAAPGGTEAFF. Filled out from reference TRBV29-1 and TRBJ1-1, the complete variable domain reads SAVISQKPSRDICQRGTSLTIQCQVDSQVTMMFWYRQQPGQSLTLIATANQGSEATYESGFVIDKFPISRPNLTFSTLTVSNMSPEDSSIYLCSAAPGGTEAFFGQGTRLTVV.

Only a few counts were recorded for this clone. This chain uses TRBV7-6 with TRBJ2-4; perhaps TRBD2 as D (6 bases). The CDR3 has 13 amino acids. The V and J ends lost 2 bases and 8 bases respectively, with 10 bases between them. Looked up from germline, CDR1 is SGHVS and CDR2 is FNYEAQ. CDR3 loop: CASSLTPGDIQYF. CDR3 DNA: TGTGCCAGCAGCTTAACCCCGGGGGACATTCAGTACTTC.

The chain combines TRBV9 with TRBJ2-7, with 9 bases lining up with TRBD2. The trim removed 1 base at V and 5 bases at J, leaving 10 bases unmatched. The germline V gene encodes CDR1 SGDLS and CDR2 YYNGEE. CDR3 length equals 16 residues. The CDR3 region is CASSVPPASGINEQYF. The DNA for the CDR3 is TGTGCCAGCAGCGTACCCCCGGCTAGCGGGATAAACGAGCAGTACTTC.